This TCR beta chain appears in the sequencing data of a study of shared clonotypes between healthy human individuals. The V end was cut by 4 bases, the J end by 8 bases, with 8 bases between. Germline-derived CDR1 and CDR2 are MDHEN and SYDVKM. The CDR3 contains 12 residues. Sequencing was performed with immunoSEQ multiplex PCR; in TCRdb, only in-frame clones are kept and a portion is missing. The sample has fewer than 650,000 clones; roughly four fifths are singletons. Sequencing input: PBMCs. The V gene is TRBV28, the J gene TRBJ2-2; D is undetermined. The TCR sequence derives from a woman between 40 and 55 years old in good health. Some clones in this sample may be carry-over from other donors' samples. For the CDR3, the DNA is TGTGCCAGCAGTTCCCCAACGGGGGAGCTGTTTTTT. It yields the protein CASSSPTGELFF.